This TCR beta chain stems from a study of blood T cell repertoires in COVID-19. Study summary: COVID-19 samples, acute and convalescent, were from the United States, Italy and Spain. Sources were T cells, B-cell-depleted T cells, or PBMCs; the material itself was cDNA or gDNA.

Per the original methods: By means of reference gene primer amplification, nucleated cell counts were estimated. The data were produced by immunoSEQ multiplex PCR, yet TCRdb's version contains in-frame clones alone and is incomplete. V, J and clone size were drawn from that table, and D and trimming were deduced from the DNA. The repertoire consists of about 300,000 clones, with approximately 88% occurring once and the leading ten covering roughly 6.9%. The CDR3 has 16 amino acids. Unmatched junction bases numbered 8, after V lost 0 bases and J lost 5 bases. Germline V lookup: CDR1 SGDLS, CDR2 YYNGEE.

The specimen sequenced was peripheral blood. V is TRBV9 and J is TRBJ2-3; 8 bases map to TRBD2. This TCR derives from a woman younger than 45 who had recovered from COVID-19. This chain's CDR3 is CASSVALAGPGDTQYF. The DNA for the CDR3 is TGTGCCAGCAGCGTAGCTTTAGCGGGGCCCGGAGATACGCAGTATTTT.